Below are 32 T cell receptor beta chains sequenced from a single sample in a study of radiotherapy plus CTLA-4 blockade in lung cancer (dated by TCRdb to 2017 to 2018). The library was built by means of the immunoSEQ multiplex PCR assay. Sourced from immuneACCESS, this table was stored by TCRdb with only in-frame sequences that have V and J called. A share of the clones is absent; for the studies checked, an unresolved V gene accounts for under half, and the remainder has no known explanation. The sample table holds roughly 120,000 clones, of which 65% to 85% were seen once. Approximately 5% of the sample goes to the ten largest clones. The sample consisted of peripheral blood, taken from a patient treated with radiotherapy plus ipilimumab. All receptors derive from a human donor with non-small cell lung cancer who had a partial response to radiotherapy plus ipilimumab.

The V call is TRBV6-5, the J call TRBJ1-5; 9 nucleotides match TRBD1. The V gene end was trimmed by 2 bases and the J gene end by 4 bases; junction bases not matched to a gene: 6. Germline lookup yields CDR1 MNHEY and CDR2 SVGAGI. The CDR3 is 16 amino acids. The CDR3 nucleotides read TGTGCCAGCAGTTACGAGGGACAGGGAAGGAATCAGCCCCAGCATTTT. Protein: CASSYEGQGRNQPQHF.

CDR3 bases: TGTGCCAGTAGTATGAGGGGACGGGGGAGCAATCAGCCCCAGCATTTT. Residues: CASSMRGRGSNQPQHF. The chain has TRBV19 and TRBJ1-5, with D tentatively TRBD1 (5 bases). Germline lookup yields CDR1 LNHDA and CDR2 SQIVND (reference sequence). This CDR3 is built from 16 residues. Trimming removed 3 bases at V and 1 base at J, with 13 bases between.

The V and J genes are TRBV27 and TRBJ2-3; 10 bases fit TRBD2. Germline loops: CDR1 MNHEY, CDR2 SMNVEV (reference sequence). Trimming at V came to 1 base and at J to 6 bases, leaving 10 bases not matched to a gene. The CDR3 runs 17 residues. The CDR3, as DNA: TGTGCCAGCAGTTTATTAACTAGCGGGGCATCGGGGGATACGCAGTATTTT. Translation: CASSLLTSGASGDTQYF.

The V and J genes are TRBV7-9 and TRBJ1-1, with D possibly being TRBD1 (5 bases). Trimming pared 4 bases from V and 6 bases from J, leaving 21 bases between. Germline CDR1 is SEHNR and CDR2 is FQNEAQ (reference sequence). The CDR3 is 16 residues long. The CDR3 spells CASSYPLQDYNAEAFF. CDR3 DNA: TGTGCCAGCAGCTACCCTTTACAGGATTACAACGCTGAAGCTTTCTTT.

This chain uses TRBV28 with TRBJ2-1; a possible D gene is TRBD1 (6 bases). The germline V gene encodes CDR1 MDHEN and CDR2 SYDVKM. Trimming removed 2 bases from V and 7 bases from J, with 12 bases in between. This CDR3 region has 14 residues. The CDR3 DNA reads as TGTGCCAGCAGTTTAGTAGGGGGAGAGAATGAGCAGTTCTTC. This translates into CASSLVGGENEQFF.

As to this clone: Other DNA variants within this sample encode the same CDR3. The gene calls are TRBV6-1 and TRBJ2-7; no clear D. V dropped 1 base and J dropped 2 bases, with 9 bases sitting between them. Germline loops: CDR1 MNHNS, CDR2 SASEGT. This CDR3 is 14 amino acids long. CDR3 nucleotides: TGTGCCAGCAGTGAAGGTCTCAGTCCCTACGAGCAGTACTTC. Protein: CASSEGLSPYEQYF.

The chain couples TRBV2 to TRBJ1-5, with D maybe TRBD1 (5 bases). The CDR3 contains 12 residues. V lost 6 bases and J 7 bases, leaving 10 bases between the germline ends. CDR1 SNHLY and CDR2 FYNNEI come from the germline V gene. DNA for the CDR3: TGTGCCAGCAGCCAGGGCGACCAGCCCCAGCATTTT. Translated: CASSQGDQPQHF.

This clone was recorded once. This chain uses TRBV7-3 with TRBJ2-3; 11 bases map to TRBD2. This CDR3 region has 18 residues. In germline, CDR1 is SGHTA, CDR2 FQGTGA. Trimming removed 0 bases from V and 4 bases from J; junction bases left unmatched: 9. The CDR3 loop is CASSLTSGRAVSPDTQYF. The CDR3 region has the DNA TGTGCCAGCAGCTTAACTAGCGGGAGGGCCGTTTCCCCAGATACGCAGTATTTT. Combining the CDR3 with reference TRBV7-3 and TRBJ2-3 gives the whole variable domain GAGVSQTPSNKVTEKGKYVELRCDPISGHTALYWYRQSLGQGPEFLIYFQGTGAADDSGLPNDRFFAVRPEGSVSTLKIQRTERGDSAVYLCASSLTSGRAVSPDTQYFGPGTRLTVL.

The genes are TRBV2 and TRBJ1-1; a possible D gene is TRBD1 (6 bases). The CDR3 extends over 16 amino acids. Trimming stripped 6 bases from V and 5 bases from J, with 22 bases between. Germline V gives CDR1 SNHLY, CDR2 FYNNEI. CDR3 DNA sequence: TGTGCCAGCAGCCTATTTTCCACAGGGAGGGGAACTGAAGCTTTCTTT. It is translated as CASSLFSTGRGTEAFF.

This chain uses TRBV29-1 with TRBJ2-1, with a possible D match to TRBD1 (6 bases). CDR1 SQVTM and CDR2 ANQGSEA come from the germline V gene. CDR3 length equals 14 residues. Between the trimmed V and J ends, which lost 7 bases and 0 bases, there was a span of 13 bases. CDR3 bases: TGCAGCGGACGACAGGCCAACTCCTACAATGAGCAGTTCTTC. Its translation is CSGRQANSYNEQFF.

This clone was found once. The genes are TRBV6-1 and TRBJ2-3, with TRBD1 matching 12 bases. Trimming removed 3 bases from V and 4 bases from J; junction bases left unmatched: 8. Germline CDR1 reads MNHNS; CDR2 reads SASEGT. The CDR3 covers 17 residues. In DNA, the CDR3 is TGTGCCAGCAGTGACCCCGGGACAGGGGGCCGGGCAGATACGCAGTATTTT. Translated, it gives CASSDPGTGGRADTQYF.

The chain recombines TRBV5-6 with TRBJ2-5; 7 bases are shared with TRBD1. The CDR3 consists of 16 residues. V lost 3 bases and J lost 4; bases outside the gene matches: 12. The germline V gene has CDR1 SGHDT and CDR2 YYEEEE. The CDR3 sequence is CASSSQGEGVRETQYF. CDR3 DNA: TGTGCCAGCAGCTCTCAGGGGGAAGGGGTGCGAGAGACCCAGTACTTC.

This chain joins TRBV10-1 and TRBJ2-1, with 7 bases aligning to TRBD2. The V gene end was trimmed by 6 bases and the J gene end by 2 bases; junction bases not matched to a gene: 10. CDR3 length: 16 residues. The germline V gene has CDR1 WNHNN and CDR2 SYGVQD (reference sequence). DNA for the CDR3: TGCGCCAGCAGCCAAAAACCTAGCGGAACCTACAATGAGCAGTTCTTC. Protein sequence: CASSQKPSGTYNEQFF.

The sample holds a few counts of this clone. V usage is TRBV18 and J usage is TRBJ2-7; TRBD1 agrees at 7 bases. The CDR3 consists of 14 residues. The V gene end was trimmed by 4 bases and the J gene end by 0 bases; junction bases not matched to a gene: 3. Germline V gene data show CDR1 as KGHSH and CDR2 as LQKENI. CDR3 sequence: CASSRDSGSYEQYF. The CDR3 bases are TGTGCCAGCTCACGGGACAGCGGCTCCTACGAGCAGTACTTC.

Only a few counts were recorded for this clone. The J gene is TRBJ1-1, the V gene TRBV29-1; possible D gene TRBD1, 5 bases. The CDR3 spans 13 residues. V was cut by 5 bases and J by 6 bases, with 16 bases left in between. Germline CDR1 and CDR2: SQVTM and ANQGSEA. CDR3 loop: CSVNSGGTAEAFF. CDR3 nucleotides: TGCAGCGTTAACAGTGGCGGGACCGCTGAAGCTTTCTTT.

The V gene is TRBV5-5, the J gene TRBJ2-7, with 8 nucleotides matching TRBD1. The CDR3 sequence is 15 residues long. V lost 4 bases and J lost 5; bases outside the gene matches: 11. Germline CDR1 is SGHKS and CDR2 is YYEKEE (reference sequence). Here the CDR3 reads CASSATSDRADEQYF. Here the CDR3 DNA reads TGTGCCAGCAGCGCAACTTCGGACAGGGCAGACGAGCAGTACTTC.

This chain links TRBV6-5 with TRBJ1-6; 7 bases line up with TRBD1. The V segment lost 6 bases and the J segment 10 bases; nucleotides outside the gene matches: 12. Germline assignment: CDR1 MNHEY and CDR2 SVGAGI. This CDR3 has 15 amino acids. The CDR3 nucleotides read TGTGCCAGCAGGCCATTGACAGGGCGAGTCTCACCCCTCCACTTT. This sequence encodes CASRPLTGRVSPLHF.

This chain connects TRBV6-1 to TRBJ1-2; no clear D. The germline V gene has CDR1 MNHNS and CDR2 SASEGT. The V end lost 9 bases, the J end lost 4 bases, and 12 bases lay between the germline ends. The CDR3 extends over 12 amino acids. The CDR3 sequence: CASKQTTYGYTF. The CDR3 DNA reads TGTGCCAGTAAACAGACCACCTATGGCTACACCTTC.

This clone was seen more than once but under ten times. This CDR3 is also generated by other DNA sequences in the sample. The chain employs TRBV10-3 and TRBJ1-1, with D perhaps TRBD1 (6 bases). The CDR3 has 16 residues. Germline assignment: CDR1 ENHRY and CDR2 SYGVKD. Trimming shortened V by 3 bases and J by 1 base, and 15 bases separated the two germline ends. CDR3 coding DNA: TGTGCCATCAGTGACGGGGAAACAGGGAGGAACACTGAAGCTTTCTTT. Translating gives CAISDGETGRNTEAFF.

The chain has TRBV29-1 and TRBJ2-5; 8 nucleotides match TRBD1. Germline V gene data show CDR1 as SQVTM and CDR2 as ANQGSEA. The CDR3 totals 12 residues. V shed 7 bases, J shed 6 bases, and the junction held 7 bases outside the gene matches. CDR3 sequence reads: CSAAGGEQTQYF. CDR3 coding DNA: TGCAGCGCTGCAGGGGGCGAACAGACCCAGTACTTC. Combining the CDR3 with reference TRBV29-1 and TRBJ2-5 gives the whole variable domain SAVISQKPSRDICQRGTSLTIQCQVDSQVTMMFWYRQQPGQSLTLIATANQGSEATYESGFVIDKFPISRPNLTFSTLTVSNMSPEDSSIYLCSAAGGEQTQYFGPGTRLLVL.

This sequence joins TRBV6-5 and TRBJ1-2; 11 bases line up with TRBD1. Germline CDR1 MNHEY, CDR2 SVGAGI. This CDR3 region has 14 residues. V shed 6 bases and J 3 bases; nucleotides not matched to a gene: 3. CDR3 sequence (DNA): TGTGCCAGCAGCGGGACAGGGGGAGACTATGGCTACACCTTC. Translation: CASSGTGGDYGYTF.

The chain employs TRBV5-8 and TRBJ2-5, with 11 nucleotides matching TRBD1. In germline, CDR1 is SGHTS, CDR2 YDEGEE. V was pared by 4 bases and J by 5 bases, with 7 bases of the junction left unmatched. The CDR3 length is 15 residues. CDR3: CASSPGTGGIETQYF. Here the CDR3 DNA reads TGTGCCAGCAGCCCCGGGACAGGGGGTATCGAGACCCAGTACTTC.

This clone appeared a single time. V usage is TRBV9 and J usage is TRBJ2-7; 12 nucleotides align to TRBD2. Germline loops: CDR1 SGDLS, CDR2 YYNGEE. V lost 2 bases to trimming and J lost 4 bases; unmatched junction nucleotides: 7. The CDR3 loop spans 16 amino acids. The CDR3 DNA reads TGTGCCAGCAGCGTCGGACTAGCGGGAAGTGGATACGAGCAGTACTTC. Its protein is CASSVGLAGSGYEQYF.

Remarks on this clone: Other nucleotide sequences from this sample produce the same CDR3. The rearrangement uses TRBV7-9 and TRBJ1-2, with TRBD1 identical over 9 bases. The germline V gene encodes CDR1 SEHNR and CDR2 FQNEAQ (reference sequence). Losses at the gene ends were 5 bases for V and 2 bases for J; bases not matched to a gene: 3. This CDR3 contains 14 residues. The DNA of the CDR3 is TGTGCCAGCAGCGAAGGGACAGGGAACTATGGCTACACCTTC. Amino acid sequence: CASSEGTGNYGYTF.

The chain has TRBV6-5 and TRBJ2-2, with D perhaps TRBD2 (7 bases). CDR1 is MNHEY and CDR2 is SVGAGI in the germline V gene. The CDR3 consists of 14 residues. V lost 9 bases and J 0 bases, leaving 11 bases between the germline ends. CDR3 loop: CASKRDTNTGELFF. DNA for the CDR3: TGTGCCAGTAAGCGGGACACGAACACCGGGGAGCTGTTTTTT.

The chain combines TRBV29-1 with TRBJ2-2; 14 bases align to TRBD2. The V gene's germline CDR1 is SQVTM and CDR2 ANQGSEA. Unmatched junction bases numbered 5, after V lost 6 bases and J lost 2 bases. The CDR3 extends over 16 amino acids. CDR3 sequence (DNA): TGCAGCGTCTCCGGGACTAGCGGGAGCAACACCGGGGAGCTGTTTTTT. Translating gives CSVSGTSGSNTGELFF.

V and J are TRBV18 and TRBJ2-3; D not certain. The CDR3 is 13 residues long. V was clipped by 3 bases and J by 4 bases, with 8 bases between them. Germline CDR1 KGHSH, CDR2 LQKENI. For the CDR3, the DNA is TGTGCCAGCTCACCCCCAGGCGCAGATACGCAGTATTTT. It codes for CASSPPGADTQYF.

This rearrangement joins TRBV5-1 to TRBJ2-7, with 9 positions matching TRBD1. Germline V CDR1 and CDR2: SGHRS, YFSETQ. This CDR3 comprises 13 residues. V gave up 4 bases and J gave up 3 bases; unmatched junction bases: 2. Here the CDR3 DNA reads TGCGCCAGCAGCAGGGGACAGGGCTACGAGCAGTACTTC. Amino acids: CASSRGQGYEQYF.

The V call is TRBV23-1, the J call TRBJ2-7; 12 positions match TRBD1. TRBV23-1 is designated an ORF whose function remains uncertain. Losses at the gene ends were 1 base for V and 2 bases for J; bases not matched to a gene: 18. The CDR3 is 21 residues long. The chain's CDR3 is CASSQFGPGQGAILTTYEQYV. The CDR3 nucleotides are TGCGCCAGCAGTCAATTCGGCCCGGGACAGGGGGCAATATTAACCACCTACGAGCAGTACGTC.

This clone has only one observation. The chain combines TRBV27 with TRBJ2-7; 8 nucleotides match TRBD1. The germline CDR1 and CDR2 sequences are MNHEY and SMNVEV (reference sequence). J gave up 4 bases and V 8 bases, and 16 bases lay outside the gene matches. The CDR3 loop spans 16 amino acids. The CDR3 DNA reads TGTGCCAGCGATGGACAGGGAACCCCTATATTGTACGAGCAGTACGTC. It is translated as CASDGQGTPILYEQYV.

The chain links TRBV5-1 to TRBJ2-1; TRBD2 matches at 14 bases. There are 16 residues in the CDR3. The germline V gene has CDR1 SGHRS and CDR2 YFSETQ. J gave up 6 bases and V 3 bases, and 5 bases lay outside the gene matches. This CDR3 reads CASSSSTSGRANEQFF. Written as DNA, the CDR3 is TGCGCCAGCAGCTCATCGACTAGCGGGAGGGCCAATGAGCAGTTCTTC. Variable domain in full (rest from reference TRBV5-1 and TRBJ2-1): KAGVTQTPRYLIKTRGQQVTLSCSPISGHRSVSWYQQTPGQGLQFLFEYFSETQRNKGNFPGRFSGRQFSNSRSEMNVSTLELGDSALYLCASSSSTSGRANEQFFGPGTRLTVL.

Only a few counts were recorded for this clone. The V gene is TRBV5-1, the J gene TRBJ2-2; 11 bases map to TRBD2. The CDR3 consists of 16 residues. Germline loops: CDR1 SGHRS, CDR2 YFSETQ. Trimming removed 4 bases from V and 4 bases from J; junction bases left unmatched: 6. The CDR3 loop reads CASSRTSGRGTGELFF. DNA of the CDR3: TGCGCCAGCAGCCGGACTAGCGGGCGCGGCACCGGGGAGCTGTTTTTT.